What follows describes a single T cell receptor (beta chain). The sample originates from a study of blood T cell repertoires in COVID-19. Looking at the study overall: Italy, Spain and the United States were the sources of the convalescent and acute COVID-19 samples.

The CDR3 runs 16 residues. V shed 11 bases, J shed 1 base, and the junction held 15 bases outside the gene matches. Here immunoSEQ multiplex PCR was the method, and the copy in TCRdb shows in-frame clones only, minus some. The repertoire holds some 100,000 clones, with roughly nine tenths as singletons. The sample comprised peripheral blood. This receptor was obtained from a human donor with active COVID-19. The donor label of this sample is uncertain. The chain couples TRBV23-1 to TRBJ1-1, with TRBD1 identical over 8 bases. TRBV23-1 is an ORF for which the function is uncertain. As DNA, the CDR3 is TGCGCCGACGAACGGACAGGGAGGATTGGGAACACTGAAGCTTTCTTT. Encoded protein: CADERTGRIGNTEAFF.